This TCR beta chain is drawn from a study of blood T cell repertoires in COVID-19. Libraries were prepared by immunoSEQ multiplex PCR; TCRdb keeps only in-frame clonotypes and omits some of them. The data show 250,000 to 350,000 clones, 75% to 90% seen once. Looked up from germline, CDR1 is SGHNT and CDR2 is YYREEE (reference sequence). V dropped 4 bases and J dropped 9 bases, with 11 bases sitting between them. CDR3 length equals 12 residues. Sequencing was done on a sample of peripheral blood. This chain uses TRBV5-4 with TRBJ2-1; tentative D call: TRBD1 (5 bases). The TCR comes from a woman aged 25-40 years who had recovered from COVID-19. The CDR3 DNA sequence: TGTGCCAGCAGCCCCAGGGTAACTGAGCAGTTCTTC. It translates to CASSPRVTEQFF.